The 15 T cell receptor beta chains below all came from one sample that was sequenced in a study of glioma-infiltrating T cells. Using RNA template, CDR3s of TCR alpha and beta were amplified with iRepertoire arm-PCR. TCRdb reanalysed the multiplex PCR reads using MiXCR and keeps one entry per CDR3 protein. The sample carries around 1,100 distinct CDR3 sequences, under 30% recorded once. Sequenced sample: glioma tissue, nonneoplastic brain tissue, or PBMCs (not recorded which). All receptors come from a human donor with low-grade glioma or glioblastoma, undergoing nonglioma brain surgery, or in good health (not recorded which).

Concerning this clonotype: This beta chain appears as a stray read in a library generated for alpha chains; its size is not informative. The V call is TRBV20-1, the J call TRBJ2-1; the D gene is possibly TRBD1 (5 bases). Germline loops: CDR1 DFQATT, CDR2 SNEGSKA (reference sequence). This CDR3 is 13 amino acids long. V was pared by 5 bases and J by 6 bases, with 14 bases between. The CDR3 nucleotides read TGCAGTGCTCCATGGGGCCTGGGCAATGAGCAGTTCTTC. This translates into CSAPWGLGNEQFF.

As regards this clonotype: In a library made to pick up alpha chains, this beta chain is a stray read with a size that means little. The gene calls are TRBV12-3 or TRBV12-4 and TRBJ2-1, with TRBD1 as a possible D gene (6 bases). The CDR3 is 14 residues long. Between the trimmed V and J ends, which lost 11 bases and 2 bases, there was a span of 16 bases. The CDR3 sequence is CAATRRGPYNEQFF. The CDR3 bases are TGTGCCGCCACCCGCAGGGGCCCCTACAATGAGCAGTTCTTC.

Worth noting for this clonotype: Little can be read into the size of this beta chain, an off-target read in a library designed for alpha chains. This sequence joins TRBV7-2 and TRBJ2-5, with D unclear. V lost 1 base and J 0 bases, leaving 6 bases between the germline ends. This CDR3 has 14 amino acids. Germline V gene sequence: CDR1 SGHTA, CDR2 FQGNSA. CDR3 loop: CASSLVVYQETQYF. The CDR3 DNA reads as TGTGCCAGCAGCTTAGTAGTCTACCAAGAGACCCAGTACTTC. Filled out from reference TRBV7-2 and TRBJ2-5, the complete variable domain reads GAGVSQSPSNKVTEKGKDVELRCDPISGHTALYWYRQSLGQGLEFLIYFQGNSAPDKSGLPSDRFSAERTGGSVSTLTIQRTQQEDSAVYLCASSLVVYQETQYFGPGTRLLVL.

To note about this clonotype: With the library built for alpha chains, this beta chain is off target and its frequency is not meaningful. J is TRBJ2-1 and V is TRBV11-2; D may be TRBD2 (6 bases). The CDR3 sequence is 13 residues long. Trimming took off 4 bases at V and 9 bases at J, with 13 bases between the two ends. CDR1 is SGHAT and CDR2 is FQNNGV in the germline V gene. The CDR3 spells CASSSRRAFEQFF. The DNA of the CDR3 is TGTGCCAGCAGCTCTCGGAGGGCCTTTGAGCAGTTCTTC.

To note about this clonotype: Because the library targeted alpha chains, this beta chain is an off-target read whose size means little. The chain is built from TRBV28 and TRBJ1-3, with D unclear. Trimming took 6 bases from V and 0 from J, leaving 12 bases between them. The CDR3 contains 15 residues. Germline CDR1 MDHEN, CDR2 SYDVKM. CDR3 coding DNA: TGTGCCAGCAGCTTGGCGATCCTCTCTGGAAACACCATATATTTT. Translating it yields CASSLAILSGNTIYF.

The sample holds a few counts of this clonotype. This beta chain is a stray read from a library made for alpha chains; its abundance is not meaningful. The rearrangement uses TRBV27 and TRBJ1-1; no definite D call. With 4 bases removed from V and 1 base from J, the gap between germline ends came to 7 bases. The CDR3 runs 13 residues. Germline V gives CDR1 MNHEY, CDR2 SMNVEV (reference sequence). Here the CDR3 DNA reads TGTGCCAGCAGTTCCCCACGGAACACTGAAGCTTTCTTT. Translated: CASSSPRNTEAFF.

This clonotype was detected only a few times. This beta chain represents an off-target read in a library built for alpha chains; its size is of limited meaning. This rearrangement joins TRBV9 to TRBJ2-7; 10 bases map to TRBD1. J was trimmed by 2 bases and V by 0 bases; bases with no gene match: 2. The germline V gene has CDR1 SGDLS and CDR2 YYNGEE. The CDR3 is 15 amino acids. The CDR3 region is CASSVGTGGTYEQYF. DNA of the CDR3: TGTGCCAGCAGCGTAGGGACAGGGGGAACCTACGAGCAGTACTTC.

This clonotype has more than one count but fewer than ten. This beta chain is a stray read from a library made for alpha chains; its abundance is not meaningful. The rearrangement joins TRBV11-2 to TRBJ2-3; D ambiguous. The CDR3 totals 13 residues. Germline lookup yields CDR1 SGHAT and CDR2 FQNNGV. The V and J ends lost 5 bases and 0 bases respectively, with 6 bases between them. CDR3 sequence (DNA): TGTGCCAGCAGCCCGGGTAGCACAGATACGCAGTATTTT. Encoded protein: CASSPGSTDTQYF. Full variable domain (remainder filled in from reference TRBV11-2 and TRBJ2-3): EAGVAQSPRYKIIEKRQSVAFWCNPISGHATLYWYQQILGQGPKLLIQFQNNGVVDDSQLPKDRFSAERLKGVDSTLKIQPAKLEDSAVYLCASSPGSTDTQYFGPGTRLTVL.

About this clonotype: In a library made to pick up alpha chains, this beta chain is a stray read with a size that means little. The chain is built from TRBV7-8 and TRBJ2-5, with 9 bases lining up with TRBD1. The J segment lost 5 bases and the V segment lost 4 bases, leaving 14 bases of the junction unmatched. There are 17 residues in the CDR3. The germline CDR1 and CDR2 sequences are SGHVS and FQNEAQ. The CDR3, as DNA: TGTGCCAGCAGCTCGATACTACCGGGACAGGGAGGGGAGACCCAGTACTTC. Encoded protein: CASSSILPGQGGETQYF.

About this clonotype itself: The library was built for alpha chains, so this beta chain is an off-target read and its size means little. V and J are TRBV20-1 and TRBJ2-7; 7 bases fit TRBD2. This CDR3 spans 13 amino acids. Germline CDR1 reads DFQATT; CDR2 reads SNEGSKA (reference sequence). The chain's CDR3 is CTASGLLNYEQYF. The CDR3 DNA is TGCACCGCTAGCGGCCTACTGAATTACGAGCAGTACTTC.

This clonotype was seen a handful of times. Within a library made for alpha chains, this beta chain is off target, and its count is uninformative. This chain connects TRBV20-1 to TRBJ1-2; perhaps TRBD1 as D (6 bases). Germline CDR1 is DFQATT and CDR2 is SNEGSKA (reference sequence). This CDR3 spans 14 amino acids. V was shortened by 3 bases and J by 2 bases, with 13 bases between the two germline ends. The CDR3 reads CSARSGQSNYGYTF. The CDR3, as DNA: TGCAGTGCTAGGTCGGGACAATCCAACTATGGCTACACCTTC.

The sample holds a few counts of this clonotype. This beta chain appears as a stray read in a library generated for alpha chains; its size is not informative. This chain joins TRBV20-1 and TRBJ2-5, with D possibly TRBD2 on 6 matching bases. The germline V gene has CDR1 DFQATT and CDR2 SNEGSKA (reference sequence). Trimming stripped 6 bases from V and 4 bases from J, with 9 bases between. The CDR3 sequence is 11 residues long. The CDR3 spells CSALARETQYF. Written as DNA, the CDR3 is TGCAGTGCGCTAGCGAGAGAGACCCAGTACTTC.

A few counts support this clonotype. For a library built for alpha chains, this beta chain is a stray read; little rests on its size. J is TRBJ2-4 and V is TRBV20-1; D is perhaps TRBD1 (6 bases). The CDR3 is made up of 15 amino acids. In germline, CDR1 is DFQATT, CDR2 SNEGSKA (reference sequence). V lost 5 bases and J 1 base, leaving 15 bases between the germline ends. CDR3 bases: TGCAGTGCTTATGATAACAGGGTCGCCAAAAACATTCAGTACTTC. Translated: CSAYDNRVAKNIQYF.

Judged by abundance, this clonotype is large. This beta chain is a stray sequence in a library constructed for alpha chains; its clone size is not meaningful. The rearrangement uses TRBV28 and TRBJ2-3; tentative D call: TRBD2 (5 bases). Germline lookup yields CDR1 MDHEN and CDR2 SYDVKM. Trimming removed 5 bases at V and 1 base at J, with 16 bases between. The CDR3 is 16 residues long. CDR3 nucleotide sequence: TGTGCCAGCAGTCACTTAGAGGGTAGCGGCACAGATACGCAGTATTTT. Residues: CASSHLEGSGTDTQYF.

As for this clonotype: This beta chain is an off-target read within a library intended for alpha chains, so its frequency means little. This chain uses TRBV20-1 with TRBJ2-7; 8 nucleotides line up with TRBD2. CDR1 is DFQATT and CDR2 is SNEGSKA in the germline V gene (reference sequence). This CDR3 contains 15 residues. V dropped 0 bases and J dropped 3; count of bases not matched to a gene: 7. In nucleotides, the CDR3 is TGCAGTGCTAGAGATCACGGGACTAGTGTCTACGAGCAGTACTTC. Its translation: CSARDHGTSVYEQYF.